Below are 22 T cell receptor beta chains sequenced from a single sample in a study of CD8 T cells in Susac syndrome. RNA amounts of about 0.5 to 1 ug underwent reverse transcription with random hexamers. MiXCR was run by TCRdb on the immunoSEQ multiplex PCR reads, yielding one entry per CDR3 protein. The sample records over 100,000 distinct CDR3 sequences, 96% being singletons. The sample consisted of CD4+ T cells from PBMCs. The receptors shown here come from a human donor with Susac syndrome.

V and J are TRBV5-1 and TRBJ1-2, with 11 bases that match TRBD1. This CDR3 comprises 14 residues. Germline-derived CDR1 and CDR2 are SGHRS and YFSETQ. V gave up 7 bases and J gave up 4 bases; unmatched junction bases: 6. The CDR3, as DNA: TGCGCCAGCGGTTCCGGGACAGGGGGCTATGGCTACACCTTC. As protein: CASGSGTGGYGYTF.

The V and J genes are TRBV6-5 and TRBJ1-2, with 10 bases identical to TRBD1. The CDR3 covers 14 residues. Germline V gene lookup returns CDR1 MNHEY and CDR2 SVGAGI. The CDR3 here is CYTGTGASGYGYTF. CDR3 DNA: TGTTACACCGGGACAGGGGCAAGCGGCTATGGCTACACCTTC.

As to this clonotype: The junction and the germline gene differ at one end; a read error may be behind it. This sequence joins TRBV7-7 and TRBJ2-2; TRBD2 matches at 8 bases. The CDR3 has 15 residues. Germline lookup yields CDR1 SSHAT and CDR2 FNYEAQ (reference sequence). CDR3 bases: TGTGCTAGCAGCTTAGCGGGGCAGGGATCCGGGGAGCTGTTTTTT. It codes for CASSLAGQGSGELFF.

The chain combines TRBV18 with TRBJ1-5, with D perhaps TRBD1 (6 bases). Germline V lookup: CDR1 KGHSH, CDR2 LQKENI. V was clipped by 6 bases and J by 1 base, with 7 bases between them. The CDR3 contains 13 residues. CDR3 DNA: TGTGCCAGCTCGGGGGCCAGCAATCAGCCCCAGCATTTT. It is translated as CASSGASNQPQHF.

The rearrangement uses TRBV27 and TRBJ2-1; TRBD2 matches 11 bases. The ends lost 6 bases at V and 6 bases at J; junction bases unmatched: 1. Germline assignment: CDR1 MNHEY and CDR2 SMNVEV (reference sequence). This CDR3 is built from 13 residues. CDR3 sequence reads: CASRLAGANEQFF. In DNA form, the CDR3 reads TGTGCCAGCAGACTAGCGGGAGCCAATGAGCAGTTCTTC.

The chain employs TRBV5-4 and TRBJ2-3; the D gene is possibly TRBD2 (6 bases). CDR3 length: 15 amino acids. Germline V gives CDR1 SGHNT, CDR2 YYREEE (reference sequence). Trimming took off 3 bases at V and 0 bases at J, with 11 bases between the two ends. The CDR3 loop reads CASSSSVSSTDTQYF. As DNA, the CDR3 is TGTGCCAGCAGCTCTAGCGTTTCTAGCACAGATACGCAGTATTTT. Based on the CDR3 plus reference TRBV5-4 and TRBJ2-3, the full variable domain is ETGVTQSPTHLIKTRGQQVTLRCSSQSGHNTVSWYQQALGQGPQFIFQYYREEENGRGNFPPRFSGLQFPNYSSELNVNALELDDSALYLCASSSSVSSTDTQYFGPGTRLTVL.

The CDR3 region is CATSDSKRASYNEQFF. The CDR3 DNA reads as TGTGCCACCAGTGATTCCAAGCGGGCCTCCTACAATGAGCAGTTCTTC. This rearrangement joins TRBV24-1 to TRBJ2-1; possibly TRBD2 for D (6 bases). The germline gives CDR1 KGHDR, CDR2 SFDVKD. V shed 2 bases and J shed 0 bases, with 10 bases lying between them. The CDR3 is 16 amino acids.

The V and J genes are TRBV20-1 and TRBJ2-1, with 12 bases identical to TRBD2. Germline V gene data show CDR1 as DFQATT and CDR2 as SNEGSKA (reference sequence). With V trimmed by 5 bases and J by 6 bases, 8 bases remained unmatched. This CDR3 comprises 15 residues. The CDR3: CSASKPSGGGNEQFF. The DNA of the CDR3 is TGCAGTGCTTCGAAGCCTAGCGGGGGGGGCAATGAGCAGTTCTTC.

The V gene is TRBV7-2, the J gene TRBJ2-5; 7 nucleotides align to TRBD1. Unmatched junction bases numbered 3, after V lost 4 bases and J lost 1 base. The length of the CDR3 is 14 residues. Germline V gene lookup returns CDR1 SGHTA and CDR2 FQGNSA. CDR3 coding DNA: TGTGCCAGCAGCTGGACAGGTCCCCAAGAGACCCAGTACTTC. Translating gives CASSWTGPQETQYF.

The chain is built from TRBV13 and TRBJ1-5, with a weak D call TRBD1 (5 bases). The length of the CDR3 is 14 residues. Germline V gives CDR1 PRHDT, CDR2 FYEKMQ (reference sequence). V was clipped by 5 bases and J by 3 bases, with 11 bases between them. CDR3 DNA: TGTGCCAGCAGCGAGGGACGGCTCAATCAGCCCCAGCATTTT. Encoded protein: CASSEGRLNQPQHF.

The chain combines TRBV7-2 with TRBJ2-1; D may match TRBD1 or TRBD2 (6 bases each). V gave up 1 base and J gave up 6 bases, with 13 bases separating them. The CDR3 sequence is 15 residues long. Germline V gives CDR1 SGHTA, CDR2 FQGNSA. CDR3 sequence (DNA): TGTGCCAGCAGCTTAGGGGGGGCAGGCACCAATGAGCAGTTCTTC. Protein: CASSLGGAGTNEQFF.

This chain links TRBV19 with TRBJ1-2; maybe TRBD1 (5 bases). Germline lookup yields CDR1 LNHDA and CDR2 SQIVND (reference sequence). V lost 8 bases and J lost 7, with 17 bases in between. The CDR3 has 13 residues. In DNA form, the CDR3 reads TGTGCCAGTCTCGCGGCAGGGTTAGGTGGCTACACCTTC. This translates into CASLAAGLGGYTF.

CDR3 sequence (DNA): TGCAGTGCTAGAGCGGCTAGCGGGAGGGCCCTGGGGGAGCTGTTTTTT. Translated, it gives CSARAASGRALGELFF. J is TRBJ2-2 and V is TRBV20-1; 12 nucleotides align to TRBD2. V lost 1 base, J lost 8 bases, and 8 bases stayed unmatched. This CDR3 spans 16 amino acids. Per germline, CDR1 DFQATT and CDR2 SNEGSKA (reference sequence).

The V call is TRBV3-1, the J call TRBJ2-2; 11 nucleotides line up with TRBD2. The V segment lost 0 bases and the J segment 2 bases; nucleotides outside the gene matches: 2. Germline-derived CDR1 and CDR2 are LGHDT and YNNKEL (reference sequence). The CDR3 sequence is 17 residues long. In DNA, the CDR3 is TGTGCCAGCAGCCAAGAGGGGACTAGCGGAAACACCGGGGAGCTGTTTTTT. Translated, it gives CASSQEGTSGNTGELFF.

Here the CDR3 DNA reads TGCGCCAGCAGCTTGTCGGCAGGGGCTTCTAGCACAGATACGCAGTATTTT. Translation gives CASSLSAGASSTDTQYF. The chain is built from TRBV5-1 and TRBJ2-3, with TRBD1 as a possible D gene (6 bases). Germline CDR1 is SGHRS and CDR2 is YFSETQ. The length of the CDR3 is 17 residues. Trimming removed 1 base at V and 0 bases at J, with 15 bases between.

CDR3 bases: TGCAGTGCTAGAGTAGCCACCGGGGAGCTGTTTTTT. This translates into CSARVATGELFF. The chain carries TRBV20-1 and TRBJ2-2; no clear D. The CDR3 runs 12 residues. V was pared by 1 base and J by 4 bases, with 4 bases between. Looked up from germline, CDR1 is DFQATT and CDR2 is SNEGSKA (reference sequence).

The gene calls are TRBV19 and TRBJ2-7; D uncertain. V lost 5 bases and J 5 bases, leaving 13 bases between the germline ends. The CDR3 has 13 amino acids. Germline values: CDR1 LNHDA, CDR2 SQIVND (reference sequence). The CDR3 DNA reads TGTGCCAGTAGTCCGGGCTCCACCCACGAGCAGTACTTC. This gives the protein CASSPGSTHEQYF.

The chain carries TRBV4-1 and TRBJ2-1, with 9 bases matching TRBD1. This CDR3 region has 16 residues. Losses at the gene ends were 4 bases for V and 5 bases for J; bases not matched to a gene: 9. The germline V gene encodes CDR1 MGHRA and CDR2 YSYEKL. The CDR3 bases are TGCGCCAGCAGCCCCAAGCCGGGACAGGGAAACAATGAGCAGTTCTTC. Protein product: CASSPKPGQGNNEQFF.

The CDR3 region is CAWSGHRGQETQYF. The DNA of the CDR3 is TGTGCCTGGAGTGGTCACAGGGGCCAAGAGACCCAGTACTTC. The rearrangement links TRBV30 to TRBJ2-5; 7 bases are a match to TRBD1. Trimming cost V 1 base and J 1 base; bases outside gene matches: 3. The CDR3 covers 14 residues. Germline lookup yields CDR1 GTSNPN and CDR2 SVGIG (reference sequence).

The chain joins TRBV25-1 to TRBJ1-2; weak D call: TRBD1 (5 bases). V dropped 2 bases and J dropped 4 bases, with 5 bases sitting between them. The CDR3 covers 12 residues. Germline V CDR1 and CDR2: MGHDK, SYGVNS. CDR3: CASSEGAYGYTF. The CDR3, as DNA: TGTGCCAGCAGTGAAGGGGCCTATGGCTACACCTTC.

The rearrangement joins TRBV20-1 to TRBJ1-5; D gene ambiguous. V lost 0 bases, J lost 1 base, and 13 bases lay in between. The length of the CDR3 is 16 residues. Looked up from germline, CDR1 is DFQATT and CDR2 is SNEGSKA (reference sequence). CDR3 sequence reads: CSARDPQKGSNQPQHF. The CDR3 DNA reads TGCAGTGCTAGAGACCCCCAAAAGGGAAGCAATCAGCCCCAGCATTTT.

This chain links TRBV28 with TRBJ1-5; D unresolved. The length of the CDR3 is 12 residues. V lost 6 bases, J lost 2 bases, and 5 bases lay in between. Germline assignment: CDR1 MDHEN and CDR2 SYDVKM. The CDR3 loop is CASSVGNQPQHF. The CDR3 DNA reads as TGTGCCAGCAGCGTAGGCAATCAGCCCCAGCATTTT.